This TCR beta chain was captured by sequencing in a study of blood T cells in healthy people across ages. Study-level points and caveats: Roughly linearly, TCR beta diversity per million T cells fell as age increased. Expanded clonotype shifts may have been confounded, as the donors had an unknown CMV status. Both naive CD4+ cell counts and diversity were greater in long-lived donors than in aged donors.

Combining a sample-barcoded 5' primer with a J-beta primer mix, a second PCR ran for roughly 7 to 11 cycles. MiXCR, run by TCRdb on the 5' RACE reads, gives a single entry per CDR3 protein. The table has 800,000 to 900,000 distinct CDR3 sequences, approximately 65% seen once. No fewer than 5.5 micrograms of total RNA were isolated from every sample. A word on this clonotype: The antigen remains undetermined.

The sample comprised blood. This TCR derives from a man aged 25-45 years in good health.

CDR3 in amino acids: CASSWKRVSYEQYF. The CDR3 DNA sequence: TGTGCCAGCAGCTGGAAGAGAGTCTCCTACGAGCAGTACTTC. This chain joins TRBV7-2 and TRBJ2-7, with unresolved D. Deletions cut 4 bases from V and 0 bases from J, with 10 bases between. Germline values: CDR1 SGHTA, CDR2 FQGNSA. The CDR3 totals 14 residues.